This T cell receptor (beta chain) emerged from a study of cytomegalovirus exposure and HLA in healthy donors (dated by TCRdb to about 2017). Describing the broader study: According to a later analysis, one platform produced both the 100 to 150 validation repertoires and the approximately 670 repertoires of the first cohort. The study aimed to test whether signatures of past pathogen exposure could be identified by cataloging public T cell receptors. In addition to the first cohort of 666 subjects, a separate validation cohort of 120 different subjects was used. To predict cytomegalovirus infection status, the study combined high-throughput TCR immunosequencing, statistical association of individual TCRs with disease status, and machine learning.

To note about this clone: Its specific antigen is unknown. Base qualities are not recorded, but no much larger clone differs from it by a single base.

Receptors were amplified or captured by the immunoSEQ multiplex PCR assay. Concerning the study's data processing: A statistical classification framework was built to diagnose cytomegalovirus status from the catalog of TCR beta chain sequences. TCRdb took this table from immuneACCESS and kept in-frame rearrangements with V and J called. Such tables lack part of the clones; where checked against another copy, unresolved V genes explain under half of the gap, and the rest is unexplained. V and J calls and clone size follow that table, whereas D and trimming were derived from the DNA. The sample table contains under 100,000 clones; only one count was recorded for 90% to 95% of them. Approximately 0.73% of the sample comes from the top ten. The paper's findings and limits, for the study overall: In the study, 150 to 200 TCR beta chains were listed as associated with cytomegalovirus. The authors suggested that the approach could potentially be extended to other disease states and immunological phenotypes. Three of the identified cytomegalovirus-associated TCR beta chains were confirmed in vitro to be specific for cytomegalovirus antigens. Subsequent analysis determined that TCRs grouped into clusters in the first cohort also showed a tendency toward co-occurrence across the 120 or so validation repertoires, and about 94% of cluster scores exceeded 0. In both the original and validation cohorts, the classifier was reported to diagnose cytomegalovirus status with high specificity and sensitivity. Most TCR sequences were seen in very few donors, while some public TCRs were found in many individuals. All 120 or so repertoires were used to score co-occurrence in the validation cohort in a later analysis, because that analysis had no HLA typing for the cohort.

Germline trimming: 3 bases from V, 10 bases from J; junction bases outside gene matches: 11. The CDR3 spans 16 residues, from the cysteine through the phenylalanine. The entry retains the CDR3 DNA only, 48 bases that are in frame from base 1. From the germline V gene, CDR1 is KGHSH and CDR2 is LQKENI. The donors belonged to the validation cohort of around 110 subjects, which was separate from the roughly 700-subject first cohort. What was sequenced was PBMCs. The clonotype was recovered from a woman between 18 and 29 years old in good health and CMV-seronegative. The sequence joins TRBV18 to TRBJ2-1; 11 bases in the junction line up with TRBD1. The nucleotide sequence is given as TGTGCCAGCTCACCTATTGGACAGGGGGCCCCGGGGGAGCAGTTCTTC. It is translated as CASSPIGQGAPGEQFF.